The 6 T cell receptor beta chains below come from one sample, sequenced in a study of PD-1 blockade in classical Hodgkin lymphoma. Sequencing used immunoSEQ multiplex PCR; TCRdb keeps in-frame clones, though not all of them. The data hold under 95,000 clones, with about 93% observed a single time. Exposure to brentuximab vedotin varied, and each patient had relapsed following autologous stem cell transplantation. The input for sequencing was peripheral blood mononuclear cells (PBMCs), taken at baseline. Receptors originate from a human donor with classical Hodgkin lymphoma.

DNA of the CDR3: TGTGCCAGCAGTTTTGGGGGCACTGAAGCTTTCTTT. Translation: CASSFGGTEAFF. The chain combines TRBV2 with TRBJ1-1; a weak D match, TRBD1 (5 bases). CDR3 length: 12 amino acids. The V gene's germline CDR1 is SNHLY and CDR2 FYNNEI. V was cut by 5 bases and J by 4 bases, with 8 bases left in between.

CDR3 amino acids: CASSYPTSQGPGELFF. The CDR3 DNA is TGTGCCAGCAGTTACCCGACCTCACAGGGTCCCGGGGAGCTGTTTTTT. The chain is built from TRBV6-5 and TRBJ2-2; a weak D match, TRBD1 (6 bases). Germline CDR1 and CDR2: MNHEY and SVGAGI. Trimming took 2 bases from V and 6 from J, leaving 16 bases between them. The CDR3 contains 16 residues.

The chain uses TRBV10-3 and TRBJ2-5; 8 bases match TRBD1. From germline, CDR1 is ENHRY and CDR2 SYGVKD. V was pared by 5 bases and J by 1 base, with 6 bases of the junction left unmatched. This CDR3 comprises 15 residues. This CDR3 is CAISQDRAPQETQYF. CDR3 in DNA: TGTGCCATCAGTCAGGACAGGGCCCCCCAAGAGACCCAGTACTTC.

The CDR3 spells CAISESGIGQETQYF. The CDR3, as DNA: TGTGCCATCAGTGAGTCGGGGATAGGTCAAGAGACCCAGTACTTC. The J gene is TRBJ2-5, the V gene TRBV10-3, with no clear D. CDR1 is ENHRY and CDR2 is SYGVKD in the germline V gene. Trimming took 0 bases from V and 2 from J, leaving 10 bases between them. The CDR3 is made up of 15 amino acids.

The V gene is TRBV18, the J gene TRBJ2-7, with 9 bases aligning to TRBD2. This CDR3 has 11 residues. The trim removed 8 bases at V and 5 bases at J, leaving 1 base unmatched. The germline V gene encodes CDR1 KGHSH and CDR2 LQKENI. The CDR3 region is CASGGGDEQYF. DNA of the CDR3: TGTGCCAGCGGCGGGGGGGACGAGCAGTACTTC.

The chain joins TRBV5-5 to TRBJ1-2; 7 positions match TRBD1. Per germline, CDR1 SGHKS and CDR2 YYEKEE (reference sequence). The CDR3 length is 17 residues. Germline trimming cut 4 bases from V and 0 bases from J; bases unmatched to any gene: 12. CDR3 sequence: CASSPLATGISNYGYTF. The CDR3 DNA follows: TGTGCCAGCAGCCCGTTAGCGACAGGGATCTCTAACTATGGCTACACCTTC.